This TCR beta chain was captured by sequencing in a study of glioma-infiltrating T cells. Looking at the study overall: Glioblastomas were WHO grade IV, sampled at first diagnosis; low-grade were grade II. Some 1 million peripheral T cells were targeted at about 4- to 11-fold coverage.

The study, taken as a whole, reports: Gliomas, especially low-grade, showed above-expected tissue-blood divergence; non-neoplastic patients showed below. Signature shared blood CDR3 motifs were enriched in low-divergence and depleted in high-divergence patients.

The CDR3 loop spans 16 amino acids. Per the germline V gene, CDR1 is MNHNS and CDR2 is SASEGT. V shed 6 bases and J 5 bases; nucleotides not matched to a gene: 11. This clonotype was observed at least ten times. The antigen is undetermined. The iRepertoire nested amplicon-rescue multiplex PCR amplified TCR alpha and beta CDR3s from RNA. Each CDR3 protein is one row after TCRdb ran MiXCR on the multiplex PCR reads. This table has fewer than 500,000 distinct CDR3 sequences, 41% appearing once. This chain uses TRBV6-1 with TRBJ2-2, with TRBD1 matching 8 bases. Sequencing was done on a sample of glioma tissue, nonneoplastic brain tissue, or PBMCs (not recorded which). The receptor was derived from a human donor with low-grade glioma or glioblastoma, undergoing nonglioma brain surgery, or in good health (not recorded which). In nucleotides, the CDR3 is TGTGCCAGCAGGAGCCGGACAGGGTATTTGACCGGGGAGCTGTTTTTT. This sequence encodes CASRSRTGYLTGELFF.